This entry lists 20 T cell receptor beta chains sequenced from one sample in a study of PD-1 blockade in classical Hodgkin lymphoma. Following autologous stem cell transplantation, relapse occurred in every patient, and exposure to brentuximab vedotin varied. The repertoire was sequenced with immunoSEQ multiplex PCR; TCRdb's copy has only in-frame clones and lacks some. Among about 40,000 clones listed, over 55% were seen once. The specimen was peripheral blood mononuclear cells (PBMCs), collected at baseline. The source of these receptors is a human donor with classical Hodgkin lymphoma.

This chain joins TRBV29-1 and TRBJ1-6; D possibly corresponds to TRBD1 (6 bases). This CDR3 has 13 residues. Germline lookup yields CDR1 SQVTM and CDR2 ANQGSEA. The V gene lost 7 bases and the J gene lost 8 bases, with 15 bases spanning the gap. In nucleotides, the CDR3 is TGCAGCGCAAGGGGGTCCGGCGATTCACCCCTCCACTTT. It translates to CSARGSGDSPLHF. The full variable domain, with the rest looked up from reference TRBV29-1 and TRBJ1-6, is SAVISQKPSRDICQRGTSLTIQCQVDSQVTMMFWYRQQPGQSLTLIATANQGSEATYESGFVIDKFPISRPNLTFSTLTVSNMSPEDSSIYLCSARGSGDSPLHFGNGTRLTVT.

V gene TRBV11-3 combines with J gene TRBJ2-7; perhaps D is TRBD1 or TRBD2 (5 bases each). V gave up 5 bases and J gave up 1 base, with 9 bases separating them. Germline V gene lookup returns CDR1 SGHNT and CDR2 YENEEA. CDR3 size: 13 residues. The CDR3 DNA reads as TGTGCCAGCAGCCAAGGGGAGTCCTACGAGCAGTACTTC. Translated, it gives CASSQGESYEQYF.

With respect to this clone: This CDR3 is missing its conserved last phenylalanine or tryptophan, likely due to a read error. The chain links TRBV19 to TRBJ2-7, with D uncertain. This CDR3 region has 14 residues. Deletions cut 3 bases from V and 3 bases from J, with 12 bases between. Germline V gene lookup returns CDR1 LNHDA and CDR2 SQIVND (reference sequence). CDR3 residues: CASSMARPHYEQYL. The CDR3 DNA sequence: TGTGCCAGTAGTATGGCACGACCTCACTACGAGCAGTACCTC.

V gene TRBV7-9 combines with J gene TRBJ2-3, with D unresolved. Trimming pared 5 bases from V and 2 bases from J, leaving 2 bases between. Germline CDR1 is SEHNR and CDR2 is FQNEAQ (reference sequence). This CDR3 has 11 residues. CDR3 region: CASSPTDTQYF. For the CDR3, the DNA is TGTGCCAGCAGCCCCACAGATACGCAGTATTTT. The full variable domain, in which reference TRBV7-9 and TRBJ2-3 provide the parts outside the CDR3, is DTGVSQNPRHKITKRGQNVTFRCDPISEHNRLYWYRQTLGQGPEFLTYFQNEAQLEKSRLLSDRFSAERPKGSFSTLEIQRTEQGDSAMYLCASSPTDTQYFGPGTRLTVL.

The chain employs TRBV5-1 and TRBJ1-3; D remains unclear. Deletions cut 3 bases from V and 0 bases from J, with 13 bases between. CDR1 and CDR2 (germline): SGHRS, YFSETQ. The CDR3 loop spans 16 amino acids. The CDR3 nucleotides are TGCGCCAGCAGCTCTGACACCCTGAGCTCTGGAAACACCATATATTTT. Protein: CASSSDTLSSGNTIYF.

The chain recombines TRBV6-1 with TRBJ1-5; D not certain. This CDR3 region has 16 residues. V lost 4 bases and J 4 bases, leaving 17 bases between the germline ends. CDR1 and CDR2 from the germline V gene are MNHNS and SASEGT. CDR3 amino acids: CASSVESRLGNQPQHF. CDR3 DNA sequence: TGTGCCAGCAGTGTCGAAAGTAGGTTGGGGAATCAGCCCCAGCATTTT.

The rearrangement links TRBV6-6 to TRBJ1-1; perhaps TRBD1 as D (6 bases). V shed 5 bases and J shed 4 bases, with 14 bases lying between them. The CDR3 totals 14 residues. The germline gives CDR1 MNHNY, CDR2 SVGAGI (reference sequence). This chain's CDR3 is CASSRDNRGTEAFF. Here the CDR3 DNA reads TGTGCCAGCAGTCGGGACAATCGGGGCACTGAAGCTTTCTTT.

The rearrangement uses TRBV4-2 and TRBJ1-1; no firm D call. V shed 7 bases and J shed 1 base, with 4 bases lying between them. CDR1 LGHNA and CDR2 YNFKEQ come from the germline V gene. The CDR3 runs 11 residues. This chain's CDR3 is CASNKNTEAFF. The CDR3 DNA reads TGTGCCAGCAATAAGAACACTGAAGCTTTCTTT.

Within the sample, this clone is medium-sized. This CDR3 is CASSSDQGEAFF. The CDR3 DNA reads as TGTGCCAGCAGTTCCGACCAAGGTGAAGCTTTCTTT. The chain recombines TRBV5-4 with TRBJ1-1; D is uncertain. Germline V CDR1 and CDR2: SGHNT, YYREEE (reference sequence). The CDR3 length is 12 residues. The V end was cut by 5 bases, the J end by 7 bases, with 12 bases between.

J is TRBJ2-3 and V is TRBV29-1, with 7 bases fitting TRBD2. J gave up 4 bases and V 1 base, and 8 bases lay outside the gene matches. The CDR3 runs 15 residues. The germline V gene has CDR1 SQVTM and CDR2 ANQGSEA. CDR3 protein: CSVEGGEGIADTQYF. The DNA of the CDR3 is TGCAGCGTTGAAGGCGGGGAGGGGATCGCAGATACGCAGTATTTT.

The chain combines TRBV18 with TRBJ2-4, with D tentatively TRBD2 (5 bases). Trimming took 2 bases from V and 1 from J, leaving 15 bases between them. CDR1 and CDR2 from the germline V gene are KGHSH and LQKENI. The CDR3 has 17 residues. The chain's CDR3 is CASSPTSRGRAKNIQYF. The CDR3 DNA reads TGTGCCAGCTCACCAACGAGTCGGGGAAGGGCCAAAAACATTCAGTACTTC.

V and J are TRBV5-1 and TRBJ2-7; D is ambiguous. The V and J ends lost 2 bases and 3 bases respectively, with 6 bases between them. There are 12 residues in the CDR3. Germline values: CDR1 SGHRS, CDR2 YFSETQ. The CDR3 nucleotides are TGCGCCAGCAGCTTCGGAGACTACGAGCAGTACTTC. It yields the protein CASSFGDYEQYF. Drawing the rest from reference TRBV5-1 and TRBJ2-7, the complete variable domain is KAGVTQTPRYLIKTRGQQVTLSCSPISGHRSVSWYQQTPGQGLQFLFEYFSETQRNKGNFPGRFSGRQFSNSRSEMNVSTLELGDSALYLCASSFGDYEQYFGPGTRLTVT.

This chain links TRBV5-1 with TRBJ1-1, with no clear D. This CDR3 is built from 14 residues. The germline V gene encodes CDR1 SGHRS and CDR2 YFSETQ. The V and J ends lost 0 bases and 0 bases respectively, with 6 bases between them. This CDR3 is CASSLGHLNTEAFF. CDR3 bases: TGCGCCAGCAGCTTGGGGCATTTGAACACTGAAGCTTTCTTT.

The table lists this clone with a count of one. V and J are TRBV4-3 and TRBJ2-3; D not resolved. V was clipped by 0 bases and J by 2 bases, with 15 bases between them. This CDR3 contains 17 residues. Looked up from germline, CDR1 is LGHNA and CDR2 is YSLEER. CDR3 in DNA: TGCGCCAGCAGCCAAGATACTTGGGTGGGATCCACAGATACGCAGTATTTT. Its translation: CASSQDTWVGSTDTQYF.

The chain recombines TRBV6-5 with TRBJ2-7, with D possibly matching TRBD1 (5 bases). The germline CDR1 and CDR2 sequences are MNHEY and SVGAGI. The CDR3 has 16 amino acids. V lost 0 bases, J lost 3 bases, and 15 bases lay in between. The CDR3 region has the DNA TGTGCCAGCAGTTACTCACAGGATCCTAGGGACTACGAGCAGTACTTC. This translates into CASSYSQDPRDYEQYF.

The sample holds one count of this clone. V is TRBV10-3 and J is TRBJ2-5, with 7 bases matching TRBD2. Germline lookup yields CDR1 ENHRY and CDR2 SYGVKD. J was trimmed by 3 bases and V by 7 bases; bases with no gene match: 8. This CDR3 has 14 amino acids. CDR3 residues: CAIKGVGGEETQYF. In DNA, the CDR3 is TGTGCCATCAAGGGTGTGGGGGGGGAAGAGACCCAGTACTTC.

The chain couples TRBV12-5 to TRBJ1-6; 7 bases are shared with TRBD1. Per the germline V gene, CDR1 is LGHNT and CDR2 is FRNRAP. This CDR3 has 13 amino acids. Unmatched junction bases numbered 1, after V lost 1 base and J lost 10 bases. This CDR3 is CASGLDRGSPLHF. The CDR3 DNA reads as TGTGCTAGTGGTTTGGACAGGGGCTCACCCCTCCACTTT.

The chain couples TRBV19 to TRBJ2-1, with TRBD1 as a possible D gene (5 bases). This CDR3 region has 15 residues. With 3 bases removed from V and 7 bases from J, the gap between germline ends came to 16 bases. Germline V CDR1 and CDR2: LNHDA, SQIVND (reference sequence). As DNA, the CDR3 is TGTGCCAGTAGTATGGGCAGGACAAATAGAAATGAGCAGTTCTTC. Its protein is CASSMGRTNRNEQFF.

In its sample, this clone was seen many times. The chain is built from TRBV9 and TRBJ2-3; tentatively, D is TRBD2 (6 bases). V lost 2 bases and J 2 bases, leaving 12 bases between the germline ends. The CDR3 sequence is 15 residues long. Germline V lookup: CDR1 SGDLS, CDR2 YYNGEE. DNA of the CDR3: TGTGCCAGCAGCGTTCGCGCGGGGCACACAGATACGCAGTATTTT. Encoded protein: CASSVRAGHTDTQYF.

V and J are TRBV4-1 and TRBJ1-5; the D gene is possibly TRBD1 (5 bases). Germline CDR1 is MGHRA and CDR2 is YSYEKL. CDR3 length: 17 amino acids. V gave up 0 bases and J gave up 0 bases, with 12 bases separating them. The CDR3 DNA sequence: TGCGCCAGCAGCCAAGATTCGGGGGGGAATAGCAATCAGCCCCAGCATTTT. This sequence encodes CASSQDSGGNSNQPQHF.